These 17 T cell receptor beta chains originate from one sample sequenced in a study of shared clonotypes between healthy human individuals. The table came from immunoSEQ multiplex PCR; TCRdb's copy has only in-frame clones and leaves some out. The sample contains some 490,000 clones, approximately 84% of which appear only once. Material for sequencing was PBMCs. The receptors shown here come from a woman in her thirties or forties in good health. Some clones in this sample may be carry-over from other donors' samples.

This clone has at least ten counts. The V call is TRBV28, the J call TRBJ2-7; TRBD2 aligns across 9 bases. The CDR3 length is 15 residues. CDR1 is MDHEN and CDR2 is SYDVKM in the germline V gene. The junction had 6 bases not matched to a gene; V was cut back by 3 bases and J by 3 bases. The CDR3, as DNA: TGTGCCAGCAGTTTGGAACCGACTAGCGGCTACGAGCAGTACTTC. Amino acid sequence: CASSLEPTSGYEQYF.

This clone was observed once. This chain links TRBV5-4 with TRBJ2-1, with 8 bases matching TRBD2. This CDR3 is built from 16 residues. The trim removed 4 bases at V and 5 bases at J, leaving 11 bases unmatched. From germline, CDR1 is SGHNT and CDR2 YYREEE (reference sequence). CDR3 bases: TGTGCCAGCAGCCCGGGAGGGGCAGTTCCCCACAATGAGCAGTTCTTC. Translation gives CASSPGGAVPHNEQFF.

The rearrangement joins TRBV7-2 to TRBJ2-1; D may be TRBD2 (5 bases). The germline V gene encodes CDR1 SGHTA and CDR2 FQGNSA. The CDR3 has 12 residues. The V end lost 5 bases, the J end lost 9 bases, and 11 bases lay between the germline ends. The CDR3 region has the DNA TGTGCCAGCAGCCAAAGAGGGTTTGAGCAGTTCTTC. This translates into CASSQRGFEQFF.

The V call is TRBV11-2, the J call TRBJ2-7; TRBD2 is a possible D gene (6 bases). The germline gives CDR1 SGHAT, CDR2 FQNNGV. The CDR3 sequence is 17 residues long. Trimming stripped 0 bases from V and 0 bases from J, with 15 bases between. This chain's CDR3 is CASSLDRGTGPSYEQYF. CDR3 DNA sequence: TGTGCCAGCAGCTTAGATCGGGGGACGGGGCCCTCCTACGAGCAGTACTTC. The full variable domain, in which reference TRBV11-2 and TRBJ2-7 provide the parts outside the CDR3, is EAGVAQSPRYKIIEKRQSVAFWCNPISGHATLYWYQQILGQGPKLLIQFQNNGVVDDSQLPKDRFSAERLKGVDSTLKIQPAKLEDSAVYLCASSLDRGTGPSYEQYFGPGTRLTVT.

The chain has TRBV10-3 and TRBJ2-1; 7 bases match TRBD1. V was clipped by 6 bases and J by 5 bases; unmatched bases: 7. Germline V lookup: CDR1 ENHRY, CDR2 SYGVKD. This CDR3 is built from 14 residues. CDR3 in amino acids: CAIRRQGSNNEQFF. The CDR3 coding sequence is TGTGCCATCAGGAGACAGGGTTCTAACAATGAGCAGTTCTTC.

DNA for the CDR3: TGCGCCAGCACCCCCCAGGGCGCGGAGACCCAGTACTTC. It yields the protein CASTPQGAETQYF. The rearrangement links TRBV5-1 to TRBJ2-5; D perhaps matches TRBD1 (5 bases). CDR1 and CDR2 (germline): SGHRS, YFSETQ. This CDR3 spans 13 amino acids. Trimming stripped 6 bases from V and 5 bases from J, with 14 bases between.

The rearrangement links TRBV5-1 to TRBJ1-1, with D maybe TRBD1 (6 bases). The CDR3 sequence is 15 residues long. Deletions cut 2 bases from V and 12 bases from J, with 23 bases between. Germline V gene sequence: CDR1 SGHRS, CDR2 YFSETQ. CDR3 amino acids: CASSFNTLNTGRTFF. Written as DNA, the CDR3 is TGCGCCAGCAGCTTCAATACCTTAAATACAGGGAGAACTTTCTTT.

The chain is built from TRBV10-3 and TRBJ1-3; D is undetermined. Trimming took off 5 bases at V and 3 bases at J, with 8 bases between the two ends. Germline-derived CDR1 and CDR2 are ENHRY and SYGVKD. There are 13 residues in the CDR3. In DNA, the CDR3 is TGTGCCATCAGTCCGGTGGGTGGAAACACCATATATTTT. This encodes CAISPVGGNTIYF.

A note on this clone: A read error is the likely source, as a far larger clone sits one nucleotide away. This chain joins TRBV7-9 and TRBJ2-5, with unresolved D. With 9 bases removed from V and 1 base from J, the gap between germline ends came to 12 bases. CDR3 length: 13 residues. CDR1 is SEHNR and CDR2 is FQNEAQ in the germline V gene (reference sequence). The CDR3 DNA sequence: TGTGCCAGGGGCACCCAGCCCCAAGAGACCCAGTACTTC. It encodes CARGTQPQETQYF.

With respect to this clone: Given a far larger clone just one base away, this is likely a sequencing read error. The chain recombines TRBV5-1 with TRBJ1-1; TRBD1 might be the D (6 bases). The CDR3 length is 13 residues. Germline CDR1 is SGHRS and CDR2 is YFSETQ. In DNA form, the CDR3 reads TGCGCCAGAAGCTTGCGTGGGGGCCTTGAAGCTTTCTTT. Protein: CARSLRGGLEAFF.

This clone came up many times. The sample has other DNA sequences that encode this CDR3 too. This chain links TRBV28 with TRBJ2-5; D is possibly TRBD1 or TRBD2 (6 bases each). Trimming removed 10 bases from V and 5 bases from J, with 23 bases in between. This CDR3 contains 15 residues. From germline, CDR1 is MDHEN and CDR2 SYDVKM. As DNA, the CDR3 is TGTGCCACCTATGGCTGGGGGGCGTTAGGGGAGACCCAGTACTTC. This sequence encodes CATYGWGALGETQYF. Full variable domain (remainder filled in from reference TRBV28 and TRBJ2-5): DVKVTQSSRYLVKRTGEKVFLECVQDMDHENMFWYRQDPGLGLRLIYFSYDVKMKEKGDIPEGYSVSREKKERFSLILESASTNQTSMYLCATYGWGALGETQYFGPGTRLLVL.

Of note for this clone: The same CDR3 is also encoded by other DNA sequences in this sample. The CDR3 nucleotides are TGTGCCAGCAGTGAAGCCGGTGTCTACGAGCAGTACTTC. As protein: CASSEAGVYEQYF. This chain connects TRBV6-1 to TRBJ2-7; D not resolved. The length of the CDR3 is 13 residues. The germline V gene has CDR1 MNHNS and CDR2 SASEGT. V gave up 0 bases and J gave up 3 bases, with 6 bases separating them.

V is TRBV11-2 and J is TRBJ1-3, with TRBD1 as a possible D gene (6 bases). Germline V lookup: CDR1 SGHAT, CDR2 FQNNGV. The CDR3 runs to 13 residues. Trimming removed 5 bases at V and 9 bases at J, with 14 bases between. Here the CDR3 reads CASSTDRGGTIYF. CDR3 coding DNA: TGTGCCAGCAGCACGGATCGAGGGGGCACCATATATTTT.

This clone was picked up many times. V and J are TRBV4-2 and TRBJ2-2, with 7 bases fitting TRBD2. The V gene end was trimmed by 0 bases and the J gene end by 0 bases; junction bases not matched to a gene: 1. The CDR3 is 16 residues long. Germline lookup yields CDR1 LGHNA and CDR2 YNFKEQ. Here the CDR3 DNA reads TGTGCCAGCAGCCAAGATGCGGGAGCGAACACCGGGGAGCTGTTTTTT. Amino acid sequence: CASSQDAGANTGELFF.

CDR3: CASRGTTRYEQYF. CDR3 DNA sequence: TGTGCCAGCAGGGGGACAACTCGATACGAGCAGTACTTC. The J gene is TRBJ2-7, the V gene TRBV6-5; possible D gene TRBD1, 6 bases. Between the trimmed V and J ends, which lost 6 bases and 4 bases, there was a span of 13 bases. CDR1 is MNHEY and CDR2 is SVGAGI in the germline V gene. This CDR3 comprises 13 residues.

About this clone itself: One base separates it from a far larger clone, so it is likely a read error. Lacking the conserved final phenylalanine or tryptophan, this CDR3 likely reflects a read error. The chain couples TRBV7-9 to TRBJ2-4; D gene ambiguous. This CDR3 contains 14 residues. In germline, CDR1 is SEHNR, CDR2 FQNEAQ (reference sequence). Trimming cost V 1 base and J 4 bases, with 8 bases left between them. CDR3 nucleotides: TGTGCCAGCAGCTTAGGGACGGCAAAAAACATTCAGTACCTC. Translating it yields CASSLGTAKNIQYL.

This clone was detected many times. The chain carries TRBV9 and TRBJ2-3; 12 positions match TRBD1. Per the germline V gene, CDR1 is SGDLS and CDR2 is YYNGEE. Germline trimming cut 3 bases from V and 8 bases from J; bases unmatched to any gene: 13. The length of the CDR3 is 17 residues. The CDR3 sequence is CASSANPGTGGFGTQYF. The CDR3 DNA is TGTGCCAGCAGCGCCAACCCAGGGACAGGGGGCTTTGGTACGCAGTATTTT.